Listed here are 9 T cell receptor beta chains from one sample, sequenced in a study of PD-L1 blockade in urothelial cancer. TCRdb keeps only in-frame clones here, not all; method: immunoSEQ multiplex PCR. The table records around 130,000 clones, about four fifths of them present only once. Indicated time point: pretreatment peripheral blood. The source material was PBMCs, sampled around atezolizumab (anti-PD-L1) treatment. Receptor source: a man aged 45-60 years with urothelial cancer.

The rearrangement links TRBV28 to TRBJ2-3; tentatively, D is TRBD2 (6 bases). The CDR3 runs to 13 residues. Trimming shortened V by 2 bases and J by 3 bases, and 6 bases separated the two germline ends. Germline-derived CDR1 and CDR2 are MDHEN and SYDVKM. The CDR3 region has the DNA TGTGCCAGCAGTTTACGGGGGACAGATACGCAGTATTTT. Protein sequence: CASSLRGTDTQYF.

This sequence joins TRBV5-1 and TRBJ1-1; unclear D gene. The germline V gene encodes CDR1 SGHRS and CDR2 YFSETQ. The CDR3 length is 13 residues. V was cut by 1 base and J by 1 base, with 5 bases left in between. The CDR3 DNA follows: TGCGCCAGCAGCTTGCGAGGGAACACTGAAGCTTTCTTT. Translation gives CASSLRGNTEAFF. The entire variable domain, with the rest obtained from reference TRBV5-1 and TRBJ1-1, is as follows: KAGVTQTPRYLIKTRGQQVTLSCSPISGHRSVSWYQQTPGQGLQFLFEYFSETQRNKGNFPGRFSGRQFSNSRSEMNVSTLELGDSALYLCASSLRGNTEAFFGQGTRLTVV.

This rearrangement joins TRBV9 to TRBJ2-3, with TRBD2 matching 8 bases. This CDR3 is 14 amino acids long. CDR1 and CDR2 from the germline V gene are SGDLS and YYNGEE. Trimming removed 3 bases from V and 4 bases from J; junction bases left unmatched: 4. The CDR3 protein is CASSAGGGPDTQYF. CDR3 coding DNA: TGTGCCAGCAGCGCGGGGGGGGGCCCAGATACGCAGTATTTT.

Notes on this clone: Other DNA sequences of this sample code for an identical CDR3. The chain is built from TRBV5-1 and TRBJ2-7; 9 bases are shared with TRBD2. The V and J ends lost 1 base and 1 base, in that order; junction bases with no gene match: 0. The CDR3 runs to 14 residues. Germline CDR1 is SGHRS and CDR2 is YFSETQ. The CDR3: CASSLTSGSYEQYF. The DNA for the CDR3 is TGCGCCAGCAGCTTGACTAGCGGGTCCTACGAGCAGTACTTC. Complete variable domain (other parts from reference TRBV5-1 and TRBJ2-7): KAGVTQTPRYLIKTRGQQVTLSCSPISGHRSVSWYQQTPGQGLQFLFEYFSETQRNKGNFPGRFSGRQFSNSRSEMNVSTLELGDSALYLCASSLTSGSYEQYFGPGTRLTVT.

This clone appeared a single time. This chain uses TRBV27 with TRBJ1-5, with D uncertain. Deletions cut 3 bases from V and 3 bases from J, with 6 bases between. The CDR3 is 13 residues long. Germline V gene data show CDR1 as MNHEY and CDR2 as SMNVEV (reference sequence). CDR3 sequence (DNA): TGTGCCAGCAGTTTTAGAGACAATCAGCCCCAGCATTTT. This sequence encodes CASSFRDNQPQHF.

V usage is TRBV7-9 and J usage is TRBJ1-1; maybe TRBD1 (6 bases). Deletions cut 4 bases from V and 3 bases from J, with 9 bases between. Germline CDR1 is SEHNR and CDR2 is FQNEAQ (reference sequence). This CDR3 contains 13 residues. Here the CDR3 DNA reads TGTGCCAGCAGCTCGCAGGGGTACACTGAAGCTTTCTTT. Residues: CASSSQGYTEAFF. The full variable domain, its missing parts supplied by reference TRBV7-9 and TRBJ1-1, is DTGVSQNPRHKITKRGQNVTFRCDPISEHNRLYWYRQTLGQGPEFLTYFQNEAQLEKSRLLSDRFSAERPKGSFSTLEIQRTEQGDSAMYLCASSSQGYTEAFFGQGTRLTVV.

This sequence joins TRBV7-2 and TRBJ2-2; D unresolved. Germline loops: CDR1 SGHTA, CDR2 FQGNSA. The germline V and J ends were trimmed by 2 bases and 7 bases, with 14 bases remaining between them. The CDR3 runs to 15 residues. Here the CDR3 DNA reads TGTGCCAGCAGCTTATTCGACACATTGGGCGGGGAGCTGTTTTTT. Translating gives CASSLFDTLGGELFF. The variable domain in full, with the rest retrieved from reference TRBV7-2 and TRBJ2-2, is GAGVSQSPSNKVTEKGKDVELRCDPISGHTALYWYRQSLGQGLEFLIYFQGNSAPDKSGLPSDRFSAERTGGSVSTLTIQRTQQEDSAVYLCASSLFDTLGGELFFGEGSRLTVL.

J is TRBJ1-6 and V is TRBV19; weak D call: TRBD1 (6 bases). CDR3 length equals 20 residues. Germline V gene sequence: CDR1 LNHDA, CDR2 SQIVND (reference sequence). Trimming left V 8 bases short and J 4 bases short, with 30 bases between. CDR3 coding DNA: TGTGCCAGTTCTCTATCCCCGGGACAAGCGGCCCCCATTTATAATTCACCCCTCCACTTT. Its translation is CASSLSPGQAAPIYNSPLHF.

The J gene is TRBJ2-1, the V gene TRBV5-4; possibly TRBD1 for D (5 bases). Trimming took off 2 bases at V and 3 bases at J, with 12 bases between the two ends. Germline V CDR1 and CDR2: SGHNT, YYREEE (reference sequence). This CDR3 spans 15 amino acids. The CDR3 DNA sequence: TGTGCCAGCAGCTTTGGGCAGGACAACTACAATGAGCAGTTCTTC. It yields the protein CASSFGQDNYNEQFF.